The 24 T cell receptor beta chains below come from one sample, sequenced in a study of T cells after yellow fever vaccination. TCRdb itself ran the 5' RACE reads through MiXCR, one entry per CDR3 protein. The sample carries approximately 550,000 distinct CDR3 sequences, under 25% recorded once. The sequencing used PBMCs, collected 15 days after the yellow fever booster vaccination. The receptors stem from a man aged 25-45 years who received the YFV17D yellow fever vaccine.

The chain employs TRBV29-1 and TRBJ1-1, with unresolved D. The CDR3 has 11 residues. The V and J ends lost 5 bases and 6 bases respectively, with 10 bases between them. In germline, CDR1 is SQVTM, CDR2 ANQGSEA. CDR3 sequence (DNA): TGCAGCGTTTCCCGAGGACCTGAAGCTTTCTTT. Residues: CSVSRGPEAFF.

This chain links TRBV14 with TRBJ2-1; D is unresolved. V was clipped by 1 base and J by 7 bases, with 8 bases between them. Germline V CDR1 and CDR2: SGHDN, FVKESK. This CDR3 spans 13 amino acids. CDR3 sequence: CASSQVASNEQFF. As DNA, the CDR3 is TGTGCCAGCAGCCAAGTCGCGTCGAATGAGCAGTTCTTC.

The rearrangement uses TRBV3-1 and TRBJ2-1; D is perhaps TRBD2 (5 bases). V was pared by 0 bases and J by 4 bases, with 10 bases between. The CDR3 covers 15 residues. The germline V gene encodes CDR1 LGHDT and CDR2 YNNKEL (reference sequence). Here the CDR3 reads CASSQDPGGYNEQFF. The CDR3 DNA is TGTGCCAGCAGCCAAGATCCAGGAGGATACAATGAGCAGTTCTTC.

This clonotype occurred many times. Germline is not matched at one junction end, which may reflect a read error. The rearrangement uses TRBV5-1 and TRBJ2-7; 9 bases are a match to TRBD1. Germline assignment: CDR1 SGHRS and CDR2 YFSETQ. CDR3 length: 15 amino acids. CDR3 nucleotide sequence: TGTGCCAGCAGCTTAGGGGGGACAGGGTCCTACGAGCAGTACTTC. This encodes CASSLGGTGSYEQYF.

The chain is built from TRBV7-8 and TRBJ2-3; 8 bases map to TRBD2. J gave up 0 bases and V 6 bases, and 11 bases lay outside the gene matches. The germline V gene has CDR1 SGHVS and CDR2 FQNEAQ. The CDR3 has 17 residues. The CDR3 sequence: CASRAPLAGTSTDTQYF. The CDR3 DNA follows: TGTGCCAGCAGGGCTCCTTTAGCGGGAACTAGCACAGATACGCAGTATTTT. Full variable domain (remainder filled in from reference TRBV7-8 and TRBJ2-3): GAGVSQSPRYKVAKRGQDVALRCDPISGHVSLFWYQQALGQGPEFLTYFQNEAQLDKSGLPSDRFFAERPEGSVSTLKIQRTQQEDSAVYLCASRAPLAGTSTDTQYFGPGTRLTVL.

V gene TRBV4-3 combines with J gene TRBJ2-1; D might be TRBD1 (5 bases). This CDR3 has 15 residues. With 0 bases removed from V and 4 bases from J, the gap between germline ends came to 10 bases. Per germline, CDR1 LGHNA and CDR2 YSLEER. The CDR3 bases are TGCGCCAGCAGCCAAGACTGGACACCTTACAATGAGCAGTTCTTC. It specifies CASSQDWTPYNEQFF.

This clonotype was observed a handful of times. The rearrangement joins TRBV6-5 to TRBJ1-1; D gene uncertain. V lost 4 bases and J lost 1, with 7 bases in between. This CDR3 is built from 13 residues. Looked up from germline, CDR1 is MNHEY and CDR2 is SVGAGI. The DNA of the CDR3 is TGTGCCAGCAGTTCGGTCCCGAACACTGAAGCTTTCTTT. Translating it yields CASSSVPNTEAFF.

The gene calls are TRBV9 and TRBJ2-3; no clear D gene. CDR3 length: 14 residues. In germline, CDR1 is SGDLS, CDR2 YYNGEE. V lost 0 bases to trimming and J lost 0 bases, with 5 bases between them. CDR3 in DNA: TGTGCCAGCAGCGTAGCTACGAGCACAGATACGCAGTATTTT. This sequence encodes CASSVATSTDTQYF.

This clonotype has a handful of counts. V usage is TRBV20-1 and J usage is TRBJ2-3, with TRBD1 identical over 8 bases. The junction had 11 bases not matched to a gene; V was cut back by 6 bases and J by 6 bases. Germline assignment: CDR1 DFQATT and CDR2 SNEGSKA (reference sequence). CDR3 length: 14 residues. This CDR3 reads CSANGQGEADTQYF. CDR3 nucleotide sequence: TGCAGTGCCAACGGACAGGGCGAGGCGGATACGCAGTATTTT.

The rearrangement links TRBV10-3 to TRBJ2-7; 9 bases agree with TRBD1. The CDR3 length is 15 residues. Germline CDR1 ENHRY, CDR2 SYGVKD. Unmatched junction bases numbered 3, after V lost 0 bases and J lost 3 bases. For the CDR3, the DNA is TGTGCCATCAGTGAGTCCGGGGGACAGGGCTACGAGCAGTACTTC. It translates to CAISESGGQGYEQYF.

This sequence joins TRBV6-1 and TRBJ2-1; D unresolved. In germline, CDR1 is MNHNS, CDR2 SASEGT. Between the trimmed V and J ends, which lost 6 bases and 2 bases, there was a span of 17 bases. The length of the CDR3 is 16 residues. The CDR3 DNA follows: TGTGCCAGCAGCCAGGTCAGGACCCGCACCTACAATGAGCAGTTCTTC. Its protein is CASSQVRTRTYNEQFF.

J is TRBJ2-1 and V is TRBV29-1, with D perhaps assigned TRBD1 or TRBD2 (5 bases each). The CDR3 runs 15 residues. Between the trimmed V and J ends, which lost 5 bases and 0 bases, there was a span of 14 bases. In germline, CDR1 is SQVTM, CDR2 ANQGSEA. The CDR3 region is CSVYRGGSSYNEQFF. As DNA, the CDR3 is TGCAGCGTTTACCGTGGGGGAAGCTCCTACAATGAGCAGTTCTTC.

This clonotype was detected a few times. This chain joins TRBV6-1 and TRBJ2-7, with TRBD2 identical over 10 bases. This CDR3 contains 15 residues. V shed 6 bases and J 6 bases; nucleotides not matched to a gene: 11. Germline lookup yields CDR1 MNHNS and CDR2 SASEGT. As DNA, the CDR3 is TGTGCCAGCAGGCCCGTGGCTAGCGGGAGAGGCGAGCAGTACTTC. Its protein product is CASRPVASGRGEQYF.

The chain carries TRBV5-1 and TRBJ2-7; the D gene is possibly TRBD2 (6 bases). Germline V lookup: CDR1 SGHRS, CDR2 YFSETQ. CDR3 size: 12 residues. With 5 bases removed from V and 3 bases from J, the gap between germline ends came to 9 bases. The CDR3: CASREGNYEQYF. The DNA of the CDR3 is TGCGCCAGCAGGGAGGGGAACTACGAGCAGTACTTC.

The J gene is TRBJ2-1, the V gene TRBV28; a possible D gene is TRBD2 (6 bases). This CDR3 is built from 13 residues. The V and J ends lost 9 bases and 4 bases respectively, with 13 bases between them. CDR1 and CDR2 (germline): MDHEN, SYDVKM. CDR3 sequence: CASGGLFYNEQFF. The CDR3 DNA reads TGTGCCAGTGGGGGACTCTTTTACAATGAGCAGTTCTTC.

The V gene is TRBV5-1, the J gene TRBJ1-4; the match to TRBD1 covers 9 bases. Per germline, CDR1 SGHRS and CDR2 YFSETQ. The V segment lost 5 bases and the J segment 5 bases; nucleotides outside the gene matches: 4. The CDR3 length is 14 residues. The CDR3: CASRAGTGNEKLFF. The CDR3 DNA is TGCGCCAGCAGAGCCGGGACAGGGAATGAAAAACTGTTTTTT.

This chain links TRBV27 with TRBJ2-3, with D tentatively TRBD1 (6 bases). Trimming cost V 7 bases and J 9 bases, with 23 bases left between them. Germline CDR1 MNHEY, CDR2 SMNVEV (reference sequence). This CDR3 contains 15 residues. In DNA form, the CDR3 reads TGTGCCAGCAACTCGCTAGGGGGTGCGGAAGACACGCAGTATTTT. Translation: CASNSLGGAEDTQYF.

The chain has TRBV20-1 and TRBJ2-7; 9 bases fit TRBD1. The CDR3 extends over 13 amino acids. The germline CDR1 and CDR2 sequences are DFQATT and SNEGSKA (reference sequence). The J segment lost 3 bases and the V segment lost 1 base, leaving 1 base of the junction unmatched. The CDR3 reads CSARGDRDYEQYF. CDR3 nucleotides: TGCAGTGCTAGAGGGGACAGGGACTACGAGCAGTACTTC.

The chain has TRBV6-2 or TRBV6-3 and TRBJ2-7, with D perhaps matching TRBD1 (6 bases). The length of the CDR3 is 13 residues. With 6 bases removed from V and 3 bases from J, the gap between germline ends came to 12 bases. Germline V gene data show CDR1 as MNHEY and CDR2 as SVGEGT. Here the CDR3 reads CASRHRQVYEQYF. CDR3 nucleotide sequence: TGTGCCAGCAGACATCGACAGGTCTACGAGCAGTACTTC.

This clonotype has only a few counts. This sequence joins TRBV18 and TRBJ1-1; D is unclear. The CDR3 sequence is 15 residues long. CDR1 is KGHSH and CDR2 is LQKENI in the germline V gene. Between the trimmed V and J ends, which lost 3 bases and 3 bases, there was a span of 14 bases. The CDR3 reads CASSPRRGPDTEAFF. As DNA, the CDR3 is TGTGCCAGCTCACCCAGGCGAGGGCCCGACACTGAAGCTTTCTTT.

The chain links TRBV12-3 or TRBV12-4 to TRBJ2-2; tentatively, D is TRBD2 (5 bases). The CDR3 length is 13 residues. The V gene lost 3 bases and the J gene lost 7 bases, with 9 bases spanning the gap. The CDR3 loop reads CASSFLEGGELFF. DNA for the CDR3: TGTGCCAGCAGTTTCCTTGAGGGCGGGGAGCTGTTTTTT.

As DNA, the CDR3 is TGTGCCAGCAGTAGAGGACAGGGTGCAACTAATGAAAAACTGTTTTTT. It translates to CASSRGQGATNEKLFF. This rearrangement joins TRBV7-9 to TRBJ1-4, with TRBD1 matching over 8 bases. Germline V gives CDR1 SEHNR, CDR2 FQNEAQ (reference sequence). The J segment lost 0 bases and the V segment lost 6 bases, leaving 6 bases of the junction unmatched. This CDR3 is built from 16 residues.

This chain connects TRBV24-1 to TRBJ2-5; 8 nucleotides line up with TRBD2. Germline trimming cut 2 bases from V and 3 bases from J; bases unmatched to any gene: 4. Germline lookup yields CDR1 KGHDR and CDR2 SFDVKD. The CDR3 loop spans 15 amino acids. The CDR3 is CATSDSTSGKETQYF. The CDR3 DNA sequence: TGTGCCACCAGTGATTCAACTAGCGGTAAAGAGACCCAGTACTTC.

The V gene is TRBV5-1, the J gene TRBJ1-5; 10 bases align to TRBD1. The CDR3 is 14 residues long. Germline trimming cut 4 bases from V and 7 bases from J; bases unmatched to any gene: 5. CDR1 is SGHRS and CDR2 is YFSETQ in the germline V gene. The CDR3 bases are TGCGCCAGCAGCGACGGGACAGGGGAACAGCCCCAGCATTTT. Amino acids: CASSDGTGEQPQHF.